Below, 3 T cell receptor beta chains from the same sample are listed, as sequenced in a study of blood T cell repertoires in COVID-19. Generated by immunoSEQ multiplex PCR, the TCRdb table keeps only in-frame clones and is missing some. The sample lists almost 250,000 clones, around 88% occurring once. The sample consisted of peripheral blood. These receptors all stem from a woman over 75 with COVID-19, enrolled during active disease.

The J gene is TRBJ2-3, the V gene TRBV15, with TRBD2 identical over 7 bases. The CDR3 runs to 14 residues. Trimming removed 6 bases from V and 6 bases from J; junction bases left unmatched: 9. CDR1 is LNHNV, CDR2 YYDKDF, per germline (reference sequence). The CDR3 protein is CATSRGGLGDTQYF. The DNA of the CDR3 is TGTGCCACCAGTCGCGGGGGACTTGGGGATACGCAGTATTTT.

This chain links TRBV24-1 with TRBJ1-1; 7 nucleotides agree with TRBD1. Trimming removed 8 bases from V and 5 bases from J; junction bases left unmatched: 19. The CDR3 spans 17 residues. Germline CDR1 is KGHDR and CDR2 is SFDVKD. The CDR3 DNA reads as TGTGCCACCACCCTCCGGGACAGACCTTCGGACGGAACTGAAGCTTTCTTT. Protein product: CATTLRDRPSDGTEAFF.

The count of this clone is one. This chain connects TRBV19 to TRBJ2-2; 9 positions match TRBD2. The CDR3 runs 15 residues. V was clipped by 8 bases and J by 8 bases; unmatched bases: 12. Germline V CDR1 and CDR2: LNHDA, SQIVND (reference sequence). The CDR3 is CASLAGVSFSGELFF. CDR3 bases: TGTGCCAGTTTAGCGGGGGTTTCATTTTCGGGGGAGCTGTTTTTT.